One T cell receptor (beta chain) is described in this entry. The sample comes from a study of blood T cell repertoires in COVID-19. In the original analysis: Amplification of reference gene primers provided the estimated nucleated cell counts. Sequencing was performed with immunoSEQ multiplex PCR; in TCRdb, only in-frame clones are kept and a portion is missing. The V and J calls and clone size are taken from that table; D and trimming were inferred from the DNA. The profile shows around 100,000 clones, around four fifths of them singletons. The CDR3 consists of 16 residues. The V gene lost 5 bases and the J gene lost 1 base, with 14 bases spanning the gap. CDR1 is LNHDA, CDR2 SQIVND, per germline (reference sequence).

The genes are TRBV19 and TRBJ2-2; a weak D match, TRBD2 (6 bases). The TCR originated in a man aged 50 to 59 with active or convalescent COVID-19. Sequenced sample: peripheral blood. The CDR3 here is CASSAGPFKNTGELFF. The CDR3 nucleotides read TGTGCCAGTAGTGCGGGACCCTTTAAGAACACCGGGGAGCTGTTTTTT.